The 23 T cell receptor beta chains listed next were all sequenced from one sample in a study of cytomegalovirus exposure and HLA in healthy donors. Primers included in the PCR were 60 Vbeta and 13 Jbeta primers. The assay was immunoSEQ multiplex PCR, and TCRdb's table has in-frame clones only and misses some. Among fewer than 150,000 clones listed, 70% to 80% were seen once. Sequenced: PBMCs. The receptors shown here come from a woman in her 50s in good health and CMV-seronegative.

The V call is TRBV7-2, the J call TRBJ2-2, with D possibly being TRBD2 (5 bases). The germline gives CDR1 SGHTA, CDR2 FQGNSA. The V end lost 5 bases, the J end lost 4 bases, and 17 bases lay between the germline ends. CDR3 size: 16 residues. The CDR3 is CASSADGLPGTGELFF. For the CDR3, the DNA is TGTGCCAGCAGCGCGGACGGACTTCCGGGCACCGGGGAGCTGTTTTTT.

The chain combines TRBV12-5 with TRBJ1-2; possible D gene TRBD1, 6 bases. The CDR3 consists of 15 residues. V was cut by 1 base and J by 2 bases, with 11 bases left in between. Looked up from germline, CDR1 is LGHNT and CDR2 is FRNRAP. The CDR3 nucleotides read TGTGCTAGTGGTTTGGGGGACAACAGGAACTATGGCTACACCTTC. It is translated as CASGLGDNRNYGYTF.

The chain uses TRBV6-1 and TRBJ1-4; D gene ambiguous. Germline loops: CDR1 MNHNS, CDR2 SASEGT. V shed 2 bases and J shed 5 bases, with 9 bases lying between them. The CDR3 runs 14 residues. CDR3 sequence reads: CASSEQIHNEKLFF. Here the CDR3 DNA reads TGTGCCAGCAGTGAACAGATCCACAATGAAAAACTGTTTTTT.

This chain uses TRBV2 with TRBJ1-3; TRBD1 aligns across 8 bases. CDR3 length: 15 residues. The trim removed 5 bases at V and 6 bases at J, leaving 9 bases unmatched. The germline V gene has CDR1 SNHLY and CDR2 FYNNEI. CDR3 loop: CASSPLRGPVNTIYF. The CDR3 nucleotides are TGTGCCAGCAGTCCACTCAGGGGGCCTGTAAACACCATATATTTT. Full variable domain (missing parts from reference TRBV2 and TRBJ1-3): EPEVTQTPSHQVTQMGQEVILRCVPISNHLYFYWYRQILGQKVEFLVSFYNNEISEKSEIFDDQFSVERPDGSNFTLKIRSTKLEDSAMYFCASSPLRGPVNTIYFGEGSWLTVV.

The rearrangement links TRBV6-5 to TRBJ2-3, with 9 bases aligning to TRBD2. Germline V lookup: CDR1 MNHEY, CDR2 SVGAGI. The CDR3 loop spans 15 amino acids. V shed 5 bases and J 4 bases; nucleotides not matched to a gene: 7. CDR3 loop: CASSVAGGLADTQYF. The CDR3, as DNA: TGTGCCAGCAGTGTGGCGGGGGGGCTCGCAGATACGCAGTATTTT.

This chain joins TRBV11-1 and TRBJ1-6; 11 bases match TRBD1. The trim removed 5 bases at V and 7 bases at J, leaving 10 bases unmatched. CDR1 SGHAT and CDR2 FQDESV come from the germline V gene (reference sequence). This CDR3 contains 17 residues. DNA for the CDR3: TGTGCCAGCAGCGTAACCTCCGGGACAGGGGGGAATTCACCCCTCCACTTT. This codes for CASSVTSGTGGNSPLHF.

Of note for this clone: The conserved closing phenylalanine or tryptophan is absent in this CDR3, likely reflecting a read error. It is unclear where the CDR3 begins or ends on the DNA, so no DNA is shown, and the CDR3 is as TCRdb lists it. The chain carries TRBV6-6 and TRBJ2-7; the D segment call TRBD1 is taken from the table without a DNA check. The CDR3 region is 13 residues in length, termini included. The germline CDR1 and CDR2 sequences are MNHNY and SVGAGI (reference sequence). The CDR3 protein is CASSYSYEGAKSL.

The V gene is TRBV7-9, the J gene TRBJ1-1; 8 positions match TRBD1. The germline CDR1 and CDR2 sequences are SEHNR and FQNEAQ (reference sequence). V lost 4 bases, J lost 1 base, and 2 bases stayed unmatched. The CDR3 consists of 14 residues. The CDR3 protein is CASSSTGGNTEAFF. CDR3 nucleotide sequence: TGTGCCAGCAGCTCCACAGGGGGGAACACTGAAGCTTTCTTT.

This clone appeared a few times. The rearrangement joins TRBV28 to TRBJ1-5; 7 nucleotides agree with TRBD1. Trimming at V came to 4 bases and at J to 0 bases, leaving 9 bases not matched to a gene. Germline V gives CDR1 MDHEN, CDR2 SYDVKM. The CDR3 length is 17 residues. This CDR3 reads CASSSPSGQYSNQPQHF. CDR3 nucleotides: TGTGCCAGCAGTTCTCCCTCGGGACAGTATAGCAATCAGCCCCAGCATTTT. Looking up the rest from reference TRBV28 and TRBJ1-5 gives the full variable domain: DVKVTQSSRYLVKRTGEKVFLECVQDMDHENMFWYRQDPGLGLRLIYFSYDVKMKEKGDIPEGYSVSREKKERFSLILESASTNQTSMYLCASSSPSGQYSNQPQHFGDGTRLSIL.

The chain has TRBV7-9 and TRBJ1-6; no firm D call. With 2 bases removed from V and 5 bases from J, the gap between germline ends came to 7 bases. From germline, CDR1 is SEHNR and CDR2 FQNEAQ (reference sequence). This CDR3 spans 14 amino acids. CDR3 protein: CASSLSQNNSPLHF. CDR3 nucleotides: TGTGCCAGCAGCTTAAGTCAGAATAATTCACCCCTCCACTTT.

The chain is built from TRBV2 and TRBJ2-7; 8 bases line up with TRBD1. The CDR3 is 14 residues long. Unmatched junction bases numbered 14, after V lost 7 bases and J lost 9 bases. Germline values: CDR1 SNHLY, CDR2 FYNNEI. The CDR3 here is CASNMGGQGILQYF. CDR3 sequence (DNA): TGTGCCAGCAATATGGGTGGACAGGGCATTTTGCAGTACTTC.

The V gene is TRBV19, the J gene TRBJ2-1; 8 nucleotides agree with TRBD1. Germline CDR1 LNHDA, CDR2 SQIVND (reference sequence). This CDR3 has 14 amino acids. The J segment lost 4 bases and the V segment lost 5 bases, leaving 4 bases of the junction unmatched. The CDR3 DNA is TGTGCCAGTAGTCTCAGGGGGCGATACAATGAGCAGTTCTTC. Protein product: CASSLRGRYNEQFF. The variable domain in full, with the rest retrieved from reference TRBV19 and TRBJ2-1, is DGGITQSPKYLFRKEGQNVTLSCEQNLNHDAMYWYRQDPGQGLRLIYYSQIVNDFQKGDIAEGYSVSREKKESFPLTVTSAQKNPTAFYLCASSLRGRYNEQFFGPGTRLTVL.

CDR3 DNA: TGTGCCAGCAGCCCGACTAGCGGGACCTACAATGAGCAGTTCTTC. Translating it yields CASSPTSGTYNEQFF. The chain employs TRBV13 and TRBJ2-1; TRBD2 matches at 11 bases. V lost 5 bases, J lost 2 bases, and 2 bases stayed unmatched. The CDR3 has 15 amino acids. CDR1 and CDR2 (germline): PRHDT, FYEKMQ (reference sequence).

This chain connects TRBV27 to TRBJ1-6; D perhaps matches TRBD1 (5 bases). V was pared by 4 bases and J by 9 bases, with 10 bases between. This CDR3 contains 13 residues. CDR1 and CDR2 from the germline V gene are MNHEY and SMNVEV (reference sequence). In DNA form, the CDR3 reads TGTGCCAGCAGTTGGGGGGAGGGTTCACCCCTCCACTTT. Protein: CASSWGEGSPLHF.

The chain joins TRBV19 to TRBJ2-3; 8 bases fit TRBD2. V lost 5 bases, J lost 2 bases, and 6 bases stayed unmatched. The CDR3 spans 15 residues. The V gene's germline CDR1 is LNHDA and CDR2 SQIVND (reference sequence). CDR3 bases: TGTGCCAGTAGTCAAGGACTAGCTCACACAGATACGCAGTATTTT. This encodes CASSQGLAHTDTQYF.

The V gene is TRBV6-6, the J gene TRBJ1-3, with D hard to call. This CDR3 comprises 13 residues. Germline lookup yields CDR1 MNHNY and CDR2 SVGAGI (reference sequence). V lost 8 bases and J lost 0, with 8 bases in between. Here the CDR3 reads CASLEVSGNTIYF. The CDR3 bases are TGTGCCAGCCTCGAGGTCTCTGGAAACACCATATATTTT.

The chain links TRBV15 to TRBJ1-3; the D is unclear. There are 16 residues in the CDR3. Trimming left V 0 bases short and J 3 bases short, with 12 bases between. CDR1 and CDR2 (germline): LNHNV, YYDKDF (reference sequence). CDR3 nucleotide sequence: TGTGCCACCAGCAGAGATCCATGGAGTGGTGGAAACACCATATATTTT. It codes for CATSRDPWSGGNTIYF.

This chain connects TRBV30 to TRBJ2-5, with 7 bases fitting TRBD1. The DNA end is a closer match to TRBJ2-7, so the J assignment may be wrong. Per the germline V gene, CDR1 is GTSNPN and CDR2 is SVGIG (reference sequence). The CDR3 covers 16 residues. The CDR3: CAWSVWDSVSSYEQYF. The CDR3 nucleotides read TGTGCCTGGAGTGTTTGGGACAGCGTAAGCTCCTACGAGCAGTACTTC.

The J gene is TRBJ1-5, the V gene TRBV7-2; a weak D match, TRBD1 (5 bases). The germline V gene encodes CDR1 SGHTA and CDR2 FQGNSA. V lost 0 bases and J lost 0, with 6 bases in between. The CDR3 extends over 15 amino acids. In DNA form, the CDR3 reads TGTGCCAGCAGCTTAGCGGGGGGTAGCAATCAGCCCCAGCATTTT. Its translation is CASSLAGGSNQPQHF.

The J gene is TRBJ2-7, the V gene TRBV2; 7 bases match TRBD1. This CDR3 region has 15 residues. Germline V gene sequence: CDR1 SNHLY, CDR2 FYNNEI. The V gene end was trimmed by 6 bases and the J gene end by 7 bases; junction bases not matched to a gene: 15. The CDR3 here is CASRTRGQTPGEQYF. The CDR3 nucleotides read TGTGCCAGCAGGACCCGGGGACAGACACCGGGTGAGCAGTACTTC. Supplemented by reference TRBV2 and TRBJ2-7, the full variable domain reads EPEVTQTPSHQVTQMGQEVILRCVPISNHLYFYWYRQILGQKVEFLVSFYNNEISEKSEIFDDQFSVERPDGSNFTLKIRSTKLEDSAMYFCASRTRGQTPGEQYFGPGTRLTVT.

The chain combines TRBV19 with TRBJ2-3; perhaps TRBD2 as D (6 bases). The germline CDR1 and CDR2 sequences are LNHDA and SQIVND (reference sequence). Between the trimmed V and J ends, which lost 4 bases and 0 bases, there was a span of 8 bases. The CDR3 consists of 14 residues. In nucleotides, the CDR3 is TGTGCCAGTAGTACCGGGGGTAGCACAGATACGCAGTATTTT. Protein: CASSTGGSTDTQYF.

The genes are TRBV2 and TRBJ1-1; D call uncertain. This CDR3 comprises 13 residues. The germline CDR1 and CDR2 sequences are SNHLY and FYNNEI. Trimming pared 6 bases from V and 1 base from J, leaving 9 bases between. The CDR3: CASRGRENTEAFF. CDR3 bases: TGTGCCAGCAGGGGGAGGGAGAACACTGAAGCTTTCTTT.

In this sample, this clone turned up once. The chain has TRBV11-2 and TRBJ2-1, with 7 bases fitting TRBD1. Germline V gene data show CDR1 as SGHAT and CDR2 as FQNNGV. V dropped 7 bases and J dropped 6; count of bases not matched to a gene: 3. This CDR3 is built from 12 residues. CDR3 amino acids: CASTSGGNEQFF. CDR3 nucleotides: TGTGCCAGCACCTCAGGGGGCAATGAGCAGTTCTTC.